One and the same sample provided the 14 T cell receptor beta chains below, sequenced in a study of neurological immune-mediated disorders. TCRdb reanalysed the 5' RACE reads using MiXCR and keeps one entry per CDR3 protein. The repertoire has around 64,000 distinct CDR3 sequences, approximately 3.3% of them found once; the top ten carry 4.5% to 6.5%. The sample taken for sequencing was PBMCs. Source of these receptors: a woman aged 50 to 60 with multiple sclerosis.

This clonotype was observed many times. This sequence joins TRBV20-1 and TRBJ2-3, with D tentatively TRBD2 (5 bases). Trimming took 1 base from V and 9 from J, leaving 11 bases between them. Germline lookup yields CDR1 DFQATT and CDR2 SNEGSKA (reference sequence). The CDR3 spans 12 residues. The CDR3 DNA reads TGCAGTGCTAGAGTAGGAGGAAGCACGCAGTATTTT. As protein: CSARVGGSTQYF.

This clonotype was picked up many times. This chain links TRBV6-1 with TRBJ2-1, with TRBD2 identical over 12 bases. The V and J ends lost 2 bases and 12 bases, in that order; junction bases with no gene match: 8. Germline CDR1 is MNHNS and CDR2 is SASEGT. CDR3 length: 15 residues. CDR3 region: CASSESLAGGPRQFF. The CDR3 coding sequence is TGTGCCAGCAGTGAATCCCTAGCGGGAGGGCCCCGGCAGTTCTTC.

In this sample, this clonotype turned up many times. V usage is TRBV20-1 and J usage is TRBJ2-7; tentative D call: TRBD2 (5 bases). The ends were cut back, 4 bases at V and 3 bases at J, with 10 bases in the middle. The CDR3 consists of 12 residues. Germline CDR1 DFQATT, CDR2 SNEGSKA (reference sequence). In nucleotides, the CDR3 is TGCAGTGCTACCCGAGGGAACTACGAGCAGTACTTC. Protein sequence: CSATRGNYEQYF.

This clonotype has at least ten counts. The V call is TRBV27, the J call TRBJ2-4; D is perhaps TRBD1 (6 bases). V lost 8 bases, J lost 7 bases, and 33 bases lay in between. Germline CDR1 and CDR2: MNHEY and SMNVEV (reference sequence). CDR3 length: 19 amino acids. The CDR3 loop is CASRNRGHPLGSVGNIQYF. For the CDR3, the DNA is TGTGCCAGCCGAAACCGGGGACACCCTTTGGGTAGCGTGGGGAACATTCAGTACTTC.

This clonotype was found many times. The chain is built from TRBV20-1 and TRBJ2-1, with 12 nucleotides matching TRBD2. The V and J ends lost 1 base and 2 bases, in that order; junction bases with no gene match: 0. CDR1 and CDR2 (germline): DFQATT, SNEGSKA (reference sequence). The CDR3 totals 15 residues. This CDR3 reads CSARGTSGAYNEQFF. The CDR3 coding sequence is TGCAGTGCTAGAGGGACTAGCGGGGCCTACAATGAGCAGTTCTTC.

This clonotype appeared many times. The CDR3 sequence is CRPSKRLAGSTDTQYF. DNA of the CDR3: TGCAGACCAAGCAAAAGGCTAGCGGGTTCCACAGATACGCAGTATTTT. The J gene is TRBJ2-3, the V gene TRBV20-1, with 8 bases lining up with TRBD2. Germline V gene lookup returns CDR1 DFQATT and CDR2 SNEGSKA (reference sequence). This CDR3 spans 16 amino acids.

This clonotype was seen repeatedly, ten times or more. The chain's CDR3 is CASSLGWRVTTDTQYF. The CDR3 DNA reads as TGTGCCAGCAGCTTAGGCTGGCGGGTGACCACAGATACGCAGTATTTT. The rearrangement uses TRBV11-2 and TRBJ2-3, with TRBD2 as a possible D gene (5 bases). Germline assignment: CDR1 SGHAT and CDR2 FQNNGV. CDR3 size: 16 residues. V was trimmed by 1 base and J by 2 bases, leaving 13 bases between them.

This clonotype was seen at least ten times. V gene TRBV5-1 combines with J gene TRBJ1-2; 7 bases are shared with TRBD1. The junction had 7 bases not matched to a gene; V was cut back by 1 base and J by 4 bases. This CDR3 spans 15 amino acids. Germline V gives CDR1 SGHRS, CDR2 YFSETQ. The CDR3 region has the DNA TGCGCCAGCAGCTTGAACAGGGGCAATTTCTATGGCTACACCTTC. Protein product: CASSLNRGNFYGYTF.

In its sample, this clonotype was seen many times. The chain couples TRBV5-1 to TRBJ2-6, with D uncertain. Germline V gives CDR1 SGHRS, CDR2 YFSETQ. The ends were cut back, 1 base at V and 0 bases at J, with 5 bases in the middle. The CDR3 sequence is 15 residues long. The CDR3 DNA reads TGCGCCAGCAGCTTGAAGGCCTCTGGGGCCAACGTCCTGACTTTC. Its translation is CASSLKASGANVLTF. The complete variable domain, with remaining parts taken from reference TRBV5-1 and TRBJ2-6, reads KAGVTQTPRYLIKTRGQQVTLSCSPISGHRSVSWYQQTPGQGLQFLFEYFSETQRNKGNFPGRFSGRQFSNSRSEMNVSTLELGDSALYLCASSLKASGANVLTFGAGSRLTVL.

At least ten counts were recorded for this clonotype. The chain couples TRBV6-5 to TRBJ2-1; the D gene is possibly TRBD2 (7 bases). With 5 bases removed from V and 6 bases from J, the gap between germline ends came to 17 bases. Germline assignment: CDR1 MNHEY and CDR2 SVGAGI. This CDR3 is built from 15 residues. The CDR3 region has the DNA TGTGCCAGCAGTAACCTAGGGGGGGTTGGCAATGAGCAGTTCTTC. This gives the protein CASSNLGGVGNEQFF.

This clonotype was observed many times. The chain couples TRBV9 to TRBJ2-1, with 12 bases fitting TRBD2. The trim removed 4 bases at V and 0 bases at J, leaving 17 bases unmatched. Germline CDR1 SGDLS, CDR2 YYNGEE. The CDR3 spans 21 residues. The CDR3 reads CASSPYPRTSGERSSYNEQFF. In nucleotides, the CDR3 is TGTGCCAGCAGCCCGTACCCCCGGACTAGCGGGGAGAGAAGCTCCTACAATGAGCAGTTCTTC.

This clonotype was seen repeatedly, ten times or more. V gene TRBV2 combines with J gene TRBJ2-7; D call uncertain. The V and J ends lost 7 bases and 0 bases respectively, with 7 bases between them. This CDR3 has 12 residues. CDR1 and CDR2 from the germline V gene are SNHLY and FYNNEI. CDR3 in amino acids: CASTTDSYEQYF. CDR3 coding DNA: TGTGCCAGCACTACAGACTCCTACGAGCAGTACTTC.

Ten or more counts support this clonotype. The chain has TRBV3-1 and TRBJ2-1; maybe TRBD1 (5 bases). Germline loops: CDR1 LGHDT, CDR2 YNNKEL (reference sequence). V gave up 4 bases and J gave up 9 bases, with 13 bases separating them. This CDR3 spans 13 amino acids. DNA for the CDR3: TGTGCCAGCAGCCCCCGACAGATTGCTGAGCAGTTCTTC. The encoded protein is CASSPRQIAEQFF.

By sample fraction, this clonotype is medium-sized (0.01 to 0.1%). The V call is TRBV5-1, the J call TRBJ2-2; 7 bases map to TRBD1. V shed 1 base and J 2 bases; nucleotides not matched to a gene: 2. From germline, CDR1 is SGHRS and CDR2 YFSETQ. The CDR3 sequence is 15 residues long. CDR3 coding DNA: TGCGCCAGCAGCTTGAAAGGGGGCAACACCGGGGAGCTGTTTTTT. Amino acids: CASSLKGGNTGELFF. The whole variable domain, remainder taken from reference TRBV5-1 and TRBJ2-2, is KAGVTQTPRYLIKTRGQQVTLSCSPISGHRSVSWYQQTPGQGLQFLFEYFSETQRNKGNFPGRFSGRQFSNSRSEMNVSTLELGDSALYLCASSLKGGNTGELFFGEGSRLTVL.